A single sample is the source of the 7 T cell receptor beta chains below, sequenced in a study of T cell responses to AZD1222 COVID-19 vaccine (dated by TCRdb to 2020 to 2023). To prepare the library, the immunoSEQ multiplex PCR assay was applied. This immuneACCESS table, as held by TCRdb, lists in-frame sequences with V and J called but not all clones. Of the missing ones, under half trace to an unresolved V gene in checked studies; the others have no known cause. This sample gives some 90,000 clones in total; approximately 88% of them show up just once. The leading ten clones occupy less than 2.5% of the sample. The time point label of this sample denotes: baseline before first vaccination. Here the sequenced sample was peripheral blood, taken on day 0 of AZD1222 vaccination. The origin of the receptors is an adult in good health.

The chain joins TRBV6-2 or TRBV6-3 to TRBJ2-5; 7 nucleotides line up with TRBD1. Looked up from germline, CDR1 is MNHEY and CDR2 is SVGEGT. The V and J ends lost 6 bases and 5 bases, in that order; junction bases with no gene match: 9. The CDR3 spans 14 residues. The DNA for the CDR3 is TGTGCCAGCAGCAAACGGGGACAGCGGGAGACCCAGTACTTC. The encoded protein is CASSKRGQRETQYF.

The genes are TRBV5-1 and TRBJ2-3; possibly TRBD2 for D (6 bases). The CDR3 extends over 14 amino acids. Trimming removed 4 bases at V and 6 bases at J, with 15 bases between. Germline CDR1 SGHRS, CDR2 YFSETQ. This chain's CDR3 is CASSPIGGSDTQYF. The CDR3 DNA sequence: TGCGCCAGCAGCCCGATCGGGGGTTCGGATACGCAGTATTTT.

The chain joins TRBV19 to TRBJ2-1; D is undetermined. V lost 5 bases and J 2 bases, leaving 7 bases between the germline ends. The CDR3 is made up of 13 amino acids. CDR1 and CDR2 from the germline V gene are LNHDA and SQIVND (reference sequence). CDR3 DNA sequence: TGTGCCAGTAGTCATGACCCCTACAATGAGCAGTTCTTC. Its protein is CASSHDPYNEQFF.

J is TRBJ1-5 and V is TRBV6-5; D is unresolved. Germline V gene data show CDR1 as MNHEY and CDR2 as SVGAGI. CDR3 size: 13 residues. Trimming removed 0 bases from V and 4 bases from J, with 4 bases in between. The CDR3 loop is CASSYSPNQPQHF. The CDR3 coding sequence is TGTGCCAGCAGTTACTCTCCTAATCAGCCCCAGCATTTT.

The chain employs TRBV27 and TRBJ2-7; D gene ambiguous. This CDR3 region has 13 residues. Trimming took off 5 bases at V and 3 bases at J, with 11 bases between the two ends. Germline loops: CDR1 MNHEY, CDR2 SMNVEV (reference sequence). The CDR3 coding sequence is TGTGCCAGCAGTCCCAACGCAGGCTACGAGCAGTACTTC. Translated: CASSPNAGYEQYF.

The rearrangement uses TRBV29-1 and TRBJ2-5; D is perhaps TRBD1 or TRBD2 (5 bases each). Per the germline V gene, CDR1 is SQVTM and CDR2 is ANQGSEA. This CDR3 contains 12 residues. V was clipped by 4 bases and J by 4 bases, with 10 bases between them. The CDR3 protein is CSVARGGETQYF. Written as DNA, the CDR3 is TGCAGCGTTGCCCGTGGGGGAGAGACCCAGTACTTC.

The chain uses TRBV7-3 and TRBJ2-1; TRBD2 agrees at 12 bases. Germline V gene data show CDR1 as SGHTA and CDR2 as FQGTGA. There are 17 residues in the CDR3. V dropped 5 bases and J dropped 7; count of bases not matched to a gene: 12. This CDR3 reads CASSPLTSGRGVNEQFF. DNA for the CDR3: TGTGCCAGCAGCCCCCTGACTAGCGGGAGAGGAGTTAATGAGCAGTTCTTC.